This T cell receptor (beta chain) was sequenced during a study of identical twins. Study-wide points: The models gave estimates that fell short of the out-of-frame TCR alpha sharing seen in monozygotic twins.

In every case, the donor was a healthy Caucasian. A universal primer binding site was introduced by template switching. The final cDNA contained unique molecular identifiers. TCRdb analysed the 5' RACE reads with MiXCR anew, one entry per CDR3 protein. Altogether about 570,000 distinct CDR3 sequences are present, approximately 10% being singletons, with the ten largest covering around 3%. Details on this clonotype: What it binds is not known.

The same data also contributed to another study, on yellow fever vaccine responses in identical twins. This second study says: Twins' vaccine T cell response reportedly seemed partly convergent, partly personalized.

The source is a young woman in good health. Material: PBMCs.

The CDR3 spells CASSIGPGNEQFF. CDR3 in DNA: TGTGCCAGTAGTATAGGTCCGGGAAATGAGCAGTTCTTC. This chain uses TRBV19 with TRBJ2-1; a possible D gene is TRBD2 (5 bases). This CDR3 is 13 amino acids long. V was shortened by 1 base and J by 7 bases, with 8 bases between the two germline ends. Germline V CDR1 and CDR2: LNHDA, SQIVND (reference sequence).